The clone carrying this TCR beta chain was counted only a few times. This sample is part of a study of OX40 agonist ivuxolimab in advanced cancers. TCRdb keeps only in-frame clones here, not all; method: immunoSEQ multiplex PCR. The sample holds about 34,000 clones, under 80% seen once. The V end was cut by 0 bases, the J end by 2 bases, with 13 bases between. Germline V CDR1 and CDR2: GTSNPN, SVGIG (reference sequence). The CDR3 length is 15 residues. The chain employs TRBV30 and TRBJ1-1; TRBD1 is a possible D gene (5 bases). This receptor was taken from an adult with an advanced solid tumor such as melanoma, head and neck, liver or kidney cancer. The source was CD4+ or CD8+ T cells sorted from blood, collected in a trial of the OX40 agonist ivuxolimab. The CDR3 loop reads CAWSVGAVGNTEAFF. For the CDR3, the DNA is TGTGCCTGGAGTGTAGGGGCAGTTGGAAACACTGAAGCTTTCTTT.